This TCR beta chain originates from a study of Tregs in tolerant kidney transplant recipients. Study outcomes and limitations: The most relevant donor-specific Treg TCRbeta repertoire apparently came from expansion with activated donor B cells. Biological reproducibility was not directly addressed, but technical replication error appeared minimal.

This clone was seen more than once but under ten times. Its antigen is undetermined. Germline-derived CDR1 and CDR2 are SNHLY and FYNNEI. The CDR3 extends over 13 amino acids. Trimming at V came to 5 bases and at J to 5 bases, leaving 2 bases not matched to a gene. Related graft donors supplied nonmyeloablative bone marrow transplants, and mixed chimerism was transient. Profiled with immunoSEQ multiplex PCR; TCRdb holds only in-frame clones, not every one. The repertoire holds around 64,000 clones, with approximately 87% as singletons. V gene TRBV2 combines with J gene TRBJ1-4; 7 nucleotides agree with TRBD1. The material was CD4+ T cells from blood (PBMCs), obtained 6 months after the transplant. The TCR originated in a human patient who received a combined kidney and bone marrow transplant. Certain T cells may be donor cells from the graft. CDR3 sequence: CASSSDRNEKLFF. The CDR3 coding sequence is TGTGCCAGCAGTTCGGACAGGAATGAAAAACTGTTTTTT.